Given below is one T cell receptor (beta chain) in context. This receptor's antigen is unknown. No much larger clonotype is one base removed from it; base qualities were not supplied. Library preparation used 5' RACE. A second roughly 7 to 12 cycle PCR used a sample-barcoded 5' primer and a J-beta primer mix. Each TCR beta cDNA molecule received a unique molecular identifier from a template-switch 5' adaptor carrying 12 random nucleotides. Each sample yielded at least 2.5 million CDR3-containing paired-end reads. All of the RNA was converted into first-strand cDNA using the Mint cDNA synthesis kit, with a TRBC-specific oligonucleotide serving as the primer. All cDNA was treated with uracil-DNA glycosylase and then went through a first 18-cycle PCR with the universal primers M1SS and BC2_uni_R. Concerning the study's data processing: For normalization, 1 million high-quality reads, each with a distinct molecular identifier, were randomly selected from each sample. Instead of being binned into consensus sequences, reads with shared molecular identifiers were discarded. CDR3 identification, clonotype clustering and error correction used MiTCR with a Q25 quality threshold and the strictest error-elimination algorithm. A nonparametric unseen species model with Euler transformation was used to estimate a lower bound on total TCR beta diversity. Starting from the raw public reads, TCRdb applied fastp trimming at Q25, assembled clones with MiXCR and retained in-frame beta chains. Each CDR3 protein appears once, grouped with its most common genes and DNA. The V and J calls and clone size are TCRdb's, not the authors'. Counted in this sample were 1.5 million to 2 million distinct CDR3 sequences; approximately 40% of them appeared once. The ten top clones hold more than 20% of the sample.

The data were obtained in a study of blood T cells in healthy people across ages (dated by TCRdb to the mid-2010s). Turning to the overall study: In model experiments, roughly one uniquely barcoded TCR beta cDNA molecule per two T cells was captured by template switching. The study measured age-related changes in TCR beta repertoire diversity using deep sequencing normalized with unique cDNA molecular identifiers. The donors were split into four age groups: young (average about 15 years), middle-aged (over 35), aged (about 62) and long-lived (over 80). To avoid experimental bias, donors of different ages were spread randomly across the sequencing lanes. Using the same blood draw, the study looked at two additional independent replicas of 1 million unique cDNA reads for two donors, one aged 18 to 30 and the other aged 80 or older. Overall study results and their limits: Compared with the aged group, the long-lived group had more naive CD4+ T cells, fewer expanded clones and increased TCR diversity, a pattern suggesting age selection. As age increased, observed TCR beta diversity per million T cells dropped in a roughly linear way, and a significant reduction was already evident by age 40. The CMV infection status of donors was not known, potentially confounding age-related changes in expanded clonotypes. Bulk unsorted PBMC profiling prevented conclusive comparison of naive and antigen-experienced compartments. Estimates of total diversity from one million sequenced T cells were regarded as lower bounds and underestimates. A strong correlation was found between observed TCR beta diversity and the percentage of naive T cells measured by flow cytometry.

Relative to germline, V is 2 bases shorter and J is 7 bases shorter, with 21 bases between their ends. The germline V gene (reference sequence) supplies CDR1 MNHEY and CDR2 SMNVEV. Counted from cysteine to phenylalanine, this CDR3 has 17 amino acids. Here the CDR3 DNA is all that survives: 51 bases in frame from base 1. Donors were 40 or so systemically healthy Caucasian individuals from Russia aged roughly 6 to 100 years. Roughly 10 milliliters of peripheral blood were collected from each donor into EDTA-treated Vacutainer tubes. Ficoll-Paque density-gradient centrifugation was used to isolate PBMCs, with at least 7 million per sample. Trizol reagent was used to extract total RNA from PBMCs, with at least 5 micrograms per sample. For every donor, flow cytometry on a PBMC aliquot measured the percentage of naive CD45RAhigh/CD27high T cells.

The chain is assembled from TRBV27 and TRBJ2-1; a tentative D match to TRBD2 spans 7 bases. Sequences were obtained from blood. The clonotype comes from a human donor in good health. The nucleotide sequence reads TGTGCCAGCAGTTTAGTAGTCGGGGGGCCTAAAGGGAATGAGCAGTTCTTC. Its protein is CASSLVVGGPKGNEQFF.